The sequence of this T cell receptor (beta chain) was determined in a study of blood T cell repertoires in COVID-19. Study context: COVID-19 samples, acute and convalescent, were from the United States, Italy and Spain. PBMCs, B-cell-depleted T cells, or T cells were the source of the cDNA or gDNA that made up the material.

As handled by the study authors: Researchers report that nucleated cell counts were estimated from reference gene primer amplification. Profiling relied on immunoSEQ multiplex PCR, and the TCRdb table lists in-frame clones only, not all of them. D and trimming were read from the DNA, whereas the V and J calls and clone size are those reported in that table. The repertoire holds some 70,000 clones, 75% to 90% seen once, with under 9.5% in the top ten. What was sequenced was peripheral blood. This sequence was found in a man aged 45-65 years with active COVID-19.

The CDR3: CAWSWTSGRINEQFF. CDR3 sequence (DNA): TGTGCCTGGAGTTGGACTAGCGGGAGAATAAATGAGCAGTTCTTC. The chain carries TRBV30 and TRBJ2-1; 13 bases agree with TRBD2. Trimming removed 2 bases from V and 7 bases from J; junction bases left unmatched: 5. CDR3 size: 15 residues. Looked up from germline, CDR1 is GTSNPN and CDR2 is SVGIG (reference sequence).